The rows below give T cell receptor beta chains drawn from one sample of a study of shared clonotypes between healthy human individuals. The assay was immunoSEQ multiplex PCR, and TCRdb's table has in-frame clones only and misses some. The sample has 2 million or so clones, around 96% seen once. The specimen sequenced was naive CD8+ T cells sorted from blood. The receptors here all came from a man younger than 35 in good health. CDR3s include the opening cysteine and the closing phenylalanine or tryptophan. Fields, in order: CDR3 length, D gene, clone size, V gene, J gene, CDR3 DNA, CDR3 protein. A D gene is named only where the DNA matches it firmly. Size values are once, few and many counts, or a class for expanded clones, and some rows have none.

CDR3 length: 15; D gene: TRBD2; clone size: -; V gene: TRBV11-2; J gene: TRBJ2-7; CDR3 DNA: TGTGCCAGCAGCTTAGCCGGGGGGGCCTCCTACGAGCAGTACTTC; CDR3 protein: CASSLAGGASYEQYF
CDR3 length: 14; D gene: TRBD1; clone size: -; V gene: TRBV6-1; J gene: TRBJ1-1; CDR3 DNA: TGTGCCAGCAGTTCGCCGACAGGGGTCACTGAAGCTTTCTTT; CDR3 protein: CASSSPTGVTEAFF
CDR3 length: 13; D gene: -; clone size: -; V gene: TRBV29-1; J gene: TRBJ1-2; CDR3 DNA: TGCAGCGTTGAAGATCCGACTAACTATGGCTACACCTTC; CDR3 protein: CSVEDPTNYGYTF
CDR3 length: 14; D gene: TRBD1; clone size: once; V gene: TRBV29-1; J gene: TRBJ2-7; CDR3 DNA: TGCAGCGTTGAAGACACAGGGGCATCCTACGAGCAGTACTTC; CDR3 protein: CSVEDTGASYEQYF
CDR3 length: 14; D gene: TRBD1; clone size: -; V gene: TRBV13; J gene: TRBJ1-2; CDR3 DNA: TGTGCCAGCAGCTTTCAGGGGGCAAGGATTGGCTACACCTTC; CDR3 protein: CASSFQGARIGYTF
CDR3 length: 12; D gene: -; clone size: once; V gene: TRBV11-2; J gene: TRBJ2-1; CDR3 DNA: TGTGCCAGCAGCTTAGGAGTATCCGAGCAGTTCTTC; CDR3 protein: CASSLGVSEQFF
CDR3 length: 15; D gene: -; clone size: -; V gene: TRBV4-1; J gene: TRBJ2-2; CDR3 DNA: TGCGCCAGCAGCCCTGGCCTAGCCATCACCGGGGAGCTGTTTTTT; CDR3 protein: CASSPGLAITGELFF
CDR3 length: 14; D gene: -; clone size: -; V gene: TRBV6-6; J gene: TRBJ2-7; CDR3 DNA: TGTGCCAGCAGTCCGGGCGACAGTTCCTACGAGCAGTACTTC; CDR3 protein: CASSPGDSSYEQYF
CDR3 length: 13; D gene: -; clone size: -; V gene: TRBV7-9; J gene: TRBJ2-7; CDR3 DNA: TGTGCCAGCAGCCCGGGACCACCCTACGAGCAGTACTTC; CDR3 protein: CASSPGPPYEQYF
CDR3 length: 14; D gene: -; clone size: -; V gene: TRBV13; J gene: TRBJ1-2; CDR3 DNA: TGTGCCAGCAGCTTAGGGTCGGGGGCGCATGGCTACACCTTC; CDR3 protein: CASSLGSGAHGYTF
CDR3 length: 19; D gene: -; clone size: once; V gene: TRBV7-9; J gene: TRBJ1-4; CDR3 DNA: TGTGCCAGCAGCTTCGAATATCTACAGGGAAGAAGAACTAATGAAAAACTGTTTTTT; CDR3 protein: CASSFEYLQGRRTNEKLFF
CDR3 length: 18; D gene: TRBD2; clone size: -; V gene: TRBV15; J gene: TRBJ2-3; CDR3 DNA: TGTGCCACCAGCCAAGGACTAGCGGGAGAGGGAATGACAGATACGCAGTATTTT; CDR3 protein: CATSQGLAGEGMTDTQYF
CDR3 length: 15; D gene: -; clone size: once; V gene: TRBV6-1; J gene: TRBJ1-1; CDR3 DNA: TGTGCCAGCACCCTGACTTGGGGGGCGGACACTGAAGCTTTCTTT; CDR3 protein: CASTLTWGADTEAFF
CDR3 length: 15; D gene: -; clone size: -; V gene: TRBV5-6; J gene: TRBJ2-1; CDR3 DNA: TGTGCCAGCAGCTCCGGGACCAGCTCCTACAATGAGCAGTTCTTC; CDR3 protein: CASSSGTSSYNEQFF
CDR3 length: 13; D gene: TRBD2; clone size: -; V gene: TRBV29-1; J gene: TRBJ2-3; CDR3 DNA: TGCAGCGCCCATAGCGGGGGGGCAGATACGCAGTATTTT; CDR3 protein: CSAHSGGADTQYF
CDR3 length: 14; D gene: -; clone size: -; V gene: TRBV28; J gene: TRBJ2-7; CDR3 DNA: TGTGCCAGCAGCTTGGCAGGCCCAACCTACGAGCAGTACTTC; CDR3 protein: CASSLAGPTYEQYF
CDR3 length: 15; D gene: -; clone size: -; V gene: TRBV11-2; J gene: TRBJ2-7; CDR3 DNA: TGTGCCAGCAGCTTAGGTTTCGTTGGAACTTACGAGCAGTACTTC; CDR3 protein: CASSLGFVGTYEQYF
CDR3 length: 17; D gene: -; clone size: -; V gene: TRBV6-1; J gene: TRBJ1-1; CDR3 DNA: TGTGCCAGCAGTGCTATACGCCCCACGGACAGGAACACTGAAGCTTTCTTT; CDR3 protein: CASSAIRPTDRNTEAFF
CDR3 length: 14; D gene: -; clone size: once; V gene: TRBV4-2; J gene: TRBJ2-5; CDR3 DNA: TGTGCCAGCAGCCAAGAGTGGGCTGGGGAGACCCAGTACTTC; CDR3 protein: CASSQEWAGETQYF
CDR3 length: 16; D gene: -; clone size: -; V gene: TRBV27; J gene: TRBJ2-3; CDR3 DNA: TGTGCCAGCAGTTTAAACGGGGGCCTGTCCACAGATACGCAGTATTTT; CDR3 protein: CASSLNGGLSTDTQYF
CDR3 length: 13; D gene: TRBD1; clone size: -; V gene: TRBV19; J gene: TRBJ2-7; CDR3 DNA: TGTGCCAGTAGTACGGACAGGGCCTACGAGCAGTACTTC; CDR3 protein: CASSTDRAYEQYF
CDR3 length: 13; D gene: -; clone size: -; V gene: TRBV5-8; J gene: TRBJ2-7; CDR3 DNA: TGTGCCAGCAGCTTGTGGGGGTCCTACGAGCAGTACTTC; CDR3 protein: CASSLWGSYEQYF
CDR3 length: 16; D gene: -; clone size: -; V gene: TRBV5-1; J gene: TRBJ1-1; CDR3 DNA: TGCGCCAGCAGCTTGGGGTGGACAACAATGAACACTGAAGCTTTCTTT; CDR3 protein: CASSLGWTTMNTEAFF